A selection of T cell receptor beta chains follows, all from one sample in a study of T cells after yellow fever vaccination. From the 5' RACE reads, TCRdb called clonotypes with MiXCR, one entry per CDR3 protein. The sample comprises 300,000 or so distinct CDR3 sequences, about 6.6% of which are singletons, and 15% to 20% rests with the top ten. The sample consisted of PBMCs, taken more than 35 days after the first yellow fever vaccination. The receptors derive from a man aged 18-30 years who received the YFV17D yellow fever vaccine. The CDR3 runs from the conserved cysteine through the conserved F or W. The D gene is left open where the match is weak. Only some rows state a clone size, as once, few, many or a class for expanded clones.

V gene: TRBV6-1; D gene: .; J gene: TRBJ2-7; clone size: .; CDR3 length: 13; CDR3 DNA: TGTGCCAGCAGGTCCCACACGGACTACGAGCAGTACTTC; CDR3 protein: CASRSHTDYEQYF
V gene: TRBV9; D gene: .; J gene: TRBJ1-1; clone size: many; CDR3 length: 15; CDR3 DNA: TGTGCCAGCAGCCTAGGAGGGGTAACGGACACTGAAGCTTTCTTT; CDR3 protein: CASSLGGVTDTEAFF
V gene: TRBV5-1; D gene: .; J gene: TRBJ1-1; clone size: few; CDR3 length: 13; CDR3 DNA: TGCGCCAGCAGCCCTGACGGCACAGGGCCGACTTTCTTT; CDR3 protein: CASSPDGTGPTFF
V gene: TRBV7-2; D gene: .; J gene: TRBJ2-5; clone size: few; CDR3 length: 15; CDR3 DNA: TGTGCCAGCAGCCGCCAGATCTCCGGGGGTGTGACCCAGTACTTC; CDR3 protein: CASSRQISGGVTQYF
V gene: TRBV20-1; D gene: .; J gene: TRBJ2-3; clone size: few; CDR3 length: 15; CDR3 DNA: TGCAGTGCTAGAGATCGGGGGACTAGCACAGATACGCAGTATTTT; CDR3 protein: CSARDRGTSTDTQYF
V gene: TRBV12-3/TRBV12-4; D gene: TRBD1; J gene: TRBJ1-1; clone size: few; CDR3 length: 14; CDR3 DNA: TGTGCCAGCACCTACAGGGGGGCAATCACTGAAGCTTTCTTT; CDR3 protein: CASTYRGAITEAFF
V gene: TRBV19; D gene: .; J gene: TRBJ2-7; clone size: many; CDR3 length: 14; CDR3 DNA: TGTGCCAGTAGTATTGCCGGCGGTTCCTACGAGCAGTACTTC; CDR3 protein: CASSIAGGSYEQYF
V gene: TRBV7-2; D gene: TRBD1; J gene: TRBJ2-7; clone size: few; CDR3 length: 14; CDR3 DNA: TGTGCCAGCAGCTTAGAGTCAGGGGGCGGCGAGCAGTACTTC; CDR3 protein: CASSLESGGGEQYF
V gene: TRBV7-2; D gene: .; J gene: TRBJ2-4; clone size: many; CDR3 length: 17; CDR3 DNA: TGTGCCAGCAGCCCGCACTCCGGGAATTCGGGCAAAAACATTCAGTACTTC; CDR3 protein: CASSPHSGNSGKNIQYF
V gene: TRBV7-2; D gene: .; J gene: TRBJ2-1; clone size: few; CDR3 length: 17; CDR3 DNA: TGTGCCAGCAGCTTGGGGGCACCTCGGGGGGAGGGGAATGAGCAGTTCTTC; CDR3 protein: CASSLGAPRGEGNEQFF
V gene: TRBV7-9; D gene: TRBD2; J gene: TRBJ2-7; clone size: many; CDR3 length: 17; CDR3 DNA: TGTGCCAGCAGCGTAGGGGACTATTCTAGGCTGACCTACGAGCAGTACTTC; CDR3 protein: CASSVGDYSRLTYEQYF
V gene: TRBV5-6; D gene: TRBD1; J gene: TRBJ1-2; clone size: few; CDR3 length: 15; CDR3 DNA: TGTGCCAGCAGCTTCGAAGACAGGGTATACAATGGCTACACCTTC; CDR3 protein: CASSFEDRVYNGYTF
V gene: TRBV20-1; D gene: TRBD2; J gene: TRBJ2-2; clone size: few; CDR3 length: 15; CDR3 DNA: TGCAGTGCCATTACTAGCGGGGGGGCGAGCGGGGAGCTGTTTTTT; CDR3 protein: CSAITSGGASGELFF
V gene: TRBV9; D gene: TRBD2; J gene: TRBJ2-5; clone size: few; CDR3 length: 12; CDR3 DNA: TGTGCCAGCAGCGTAGGGGGGGGGACCCAGTACTTC; CDR3 protein: CASSVGGGTQYF
V gene: TRBV29-1; D gene: TRBD1; J gene: TRBJ2-3; clone size: many; CDR3 length: 13; CDR3 DNA: TGCAGCGTTGAAGGACAGGGGGCAGATACGCAGTATTTT; CDR3 protein: CSVEGQGADTQYF
V gene: TRBV29-1; D gene: .; J gene: TRBJ1-6; clone size: many; CDR3 length: 13; CDR3 DNA: TGCAGCGTGGGGGCAGATAGAAATTCACCCCTCCACTTT; CDR3 protein: CSVGADRNSPLHF
V gene: TRBV7-2; D gene: TRBD1; J gene: TRBJ2-5; clone size: few; CDR3 length: 15; CDR3 DNA: TGTGCCAGCAGCGACAGGGGGGGGGGACAAGAGACCCAGTACTTC; CDR3 protein: CASSDRGGGQETQYF
V gene: TRBV4-1; D gene: .; J gene: TRBJ2-1; clone size: few; CDR3 length: 15; CDR3 DNA: TGCGCCAGCAGCACGCCCCAGCGGGCCTACAATGAGCAGTTCTTC; CDR3 protein: CASSTPQRAYNEQFF
V gene: TRBV19; D gene: .; J gene: TRBJ1-6; clone size: few; CDR3 length: 15; CDR3 DNA: TGTGCCAGTAGACCCGGGACCATGGCAAATTCACCCCTCCACTTT; CDR3 protein: CASRPGTMANSPLHF
V gene: TRBV20-1; D gene: .; J gene: TRBJ2-7; clone size: many; CDR3 length: 12; CDR3 DNA: TGCAGTGCCCCGGCGGGAACCTACGAGCAGTACTTC; CDR3 protein: CSAPAGTYEQYF
V gene: TRBV11-2; D gene: .; J gene: TRBJ2-5; clone size: few; CDR3 length: 15; CDR3 DNA: TGTGCCAGCAGCTTGGGTCTCGGACGCCAAGAGACCCAGTACTTC; CDR3 protein: CASSLGLGRQETQYF
V gene: TRBV7-9; D gene: .; J gene: TRBJ2-1; clone size: .; CDR3 length: 15; CDR3 DNA: TGTGCCAGCAGCCCACTGACAGGAAGGGCGTGGGAGCAGTTCTTC; CDR3 protein: CASSPLTGRAWEQFF
V gene: TRBV15; D gene: .; J gene: TRBJ2-5; clone size: many; CDR3 length: 15; CDR3 DNA: TGTGCCACCAGCGTTGACAGGAGACCTCAAGAGACCCAGTACTTC; CDR3 protein: CATSVDRRPQETQYF
V gene: TRBV4-1; D gene: TRBD2; J gene: TRBJ2-7; clone size: .; CDR3 length: 12; CDR3 DNA: TGCGCCAGCAGCCTAGGGACTAGCGAGCAGTACTTC; CDR3 protein: CASSLGTSEQYF
V gene: TRBV5-1; D gene: TRBD2; J gene: TRBJ2-5; clone size: .; CDR3 length: 13; CDR3 DNA: TGCACCAGCGCCTGGGGCCTAGCGGGGGCCCAGTACTTC; CDR3 protein: CTSAWGLAGAQYF
V gene: TRBV4-3; D gene: .; J gene: TRBJ2-5; clone size: many; CDR3 length: 16; CDR3 DNA: TGCGCCAGCAGCCAAGAGAGGGGGTTGGGCCAAGAGACCCAGTACTTC; CDR3 protein: CASSQERGLGQETQYF
V gene: TRBV29-1; D gene: TRBD1; J gene: TRBJ2-5; clone size: few; CDR3 length: 13; CDR3 DNA: TGCAGCGCGGAAGGACAGGGGGAAGAGACCCAGTACTTC; CDR3 protein: CSAEGQGEETQYF
V gene: TRBV12-3/TRBV12-4; D gene: TRBD2; J gene: TRBJ2-1; clone size: .; CDR3 length: 14; CDR3 DNA: TGTGCCAGCAGGGGGACTAGCGCTTACAATGAGCAGTTCTTC; CDR3 protein: CASRGTSAYNEQFF
V gene: TRBV18; D gene: .; J gene: TRBJ1-1; clone size: few; CDR3 length: 11; CDR3 DNA: TGTGCCAGCTCACGCCTCTCTGAAGCTTTCTTT; CDR3 protein: CASSRLSEAFF
V gene: TRBV12-5; D gene: .; J gene: TRBJ1-1; clone size: .; CDR3 length: 13; CDR3 DNA: TGTGCTAGTGCCCCCTCCCCGAACACTGAAGCTTTCTTT; CDR3 protein: CASAPSPNTEAFF
V gene: TRBV4-2; D gene: .; J gene: TRBJ2-7; clone size: few; CDR3 length: 14; CDR3 DNA: TGTGCCAGCAGCCAAGAATCAGCTAAGGACGAGCAGTACTTC; CDR3 protein: CASSQESAKDEQYF
V gene: TRBV29-1; D gene: .; J gene: TRBJ1-2; clone size: .; CDR3 length: 11; CDR3 DNA: TGCAGCGTCTGGGGGGCGTATGGCTACACCTTC; CDR3 protein: CSVWGAYGYTF
V gene: TRBV10-1; D gene: .; J gene: TRBJ1-1; clone size: .; CDR3 length: 13; CDR3 DNA: TGCGCCAGCAGTGAGAGTTTGAACACTGAAGCTTTCTTT; CDR3 protein: CASSESLNTEAFF
V gene: TRBV7-7; D gene: .; J gene: TRBJ2-3; clone size: .; CDR3 length: 16; CDR3 DNA: TGTGCCAGCAGCCCTGGACCGAGACGGGGCACAGATACGCAGTATTTT; CDR3 protein: CASSPGPRRGTDTQYF
V gene: TRBV20-1; D gene: .; J gene: TRBJ2-1; clone size: .; CDR3 length: 11; CDR3 DNA: TGCAGTGGGGGGGGGCCGAATGAGCAGTTCTTC; CDR3 protein: CSGGGPNEQFF
V gene: TRBV29-1; D gene: TRBD2; J gene: TRBJ2-5; clone size: many; CDR3 length: 15; CDR3 DNA: TGCAGCGCGAAACGAGCGGGGGGGCCGCAAGAGACCCAGTACTTC; CDR3 protein: CSAKRAGGPQETQYF
V gene: TRBV5-5; D gene: TRBD1; J gene: TRBJ2-1; clone size: few; CDR3 length: 16; CDR3 DNA: TGTGCCAGCAGCTTGTTTACGGGACAGCGCGGGAATGAGCAGTTCTTC; CDR3 protein: CASSLFTGQRGNEQFF